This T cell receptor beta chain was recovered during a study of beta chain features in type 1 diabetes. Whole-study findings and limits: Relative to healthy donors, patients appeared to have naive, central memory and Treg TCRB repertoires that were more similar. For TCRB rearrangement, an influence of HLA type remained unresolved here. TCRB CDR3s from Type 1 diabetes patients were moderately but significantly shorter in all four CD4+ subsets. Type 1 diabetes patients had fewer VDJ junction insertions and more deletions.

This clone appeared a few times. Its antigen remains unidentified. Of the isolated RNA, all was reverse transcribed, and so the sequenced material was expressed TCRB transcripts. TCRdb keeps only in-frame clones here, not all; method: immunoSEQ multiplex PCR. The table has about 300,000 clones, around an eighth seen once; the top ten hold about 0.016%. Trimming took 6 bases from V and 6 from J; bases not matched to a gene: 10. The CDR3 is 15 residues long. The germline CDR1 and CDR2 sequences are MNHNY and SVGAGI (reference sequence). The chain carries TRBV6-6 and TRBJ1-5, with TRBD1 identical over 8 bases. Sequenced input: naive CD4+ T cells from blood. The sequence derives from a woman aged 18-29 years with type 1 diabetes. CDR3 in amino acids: CASSKTDRGGQPQHF. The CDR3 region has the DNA TGTGCCAGCAGCAAGACAGACAGGGGAGGTCAGCCCCAGCATTTT.